This T cell receptor beta chain came from a study of blood T cell repertoires in COVID-19. As for the study in general: Samples came from the United States, Italy and Spain, spanning acute and convalescent COVID-19. From T cells, B-cell-depleted T cells, or PBMCs came the material, which was cDNA or gDNA.

Self-reported history from a screening survey and questionnaire set each donor's cohort. Before they entered the study, exposed participants had met a COVID-19 case within 2 weeks. Generated by immunoSEQ multiplex PCR, the TCRdb table keeps only in-frame clones and is missing some. The table includes a few hundred thousand clones, roughly 90% detected once. V gave up 0 bases and J gave up 3 bases; unmatched junction bases: 2. The CDR3 runs to 15 residues. From germline, CDR1 is SGHRS and CDR2 YFSETQ. Material for sequencing was PBMCs or T cells enriched from blood (not recorded which). This clonotype was sampled from a woman aged 25 to 39 who had been exposed to COVID-19. This chain joins TRBV5-1 and TRBJ2-3; TRBD1 matches at 9 bases. CDR3 amino acids: CASSLAGQGTDTQYF. The CDR3 nucleotides read TGCGCCAGCAGCTTGGCGGGACAGGGAACAGATACGCAGTATTTT.